The 32 T cell receptor beta chains below were found in one sample sequenced in a study of technical replicates of blood from several donors. The data were produced by immunoSEQ multiplex PCR, yet TCRdb's version contains in-frame clones alone and is incomplete. The table has about 80,000 clones, 85% to 95% seen once; the top ten hold roughly 0.37%. Material: T cells isolated from PBMCs. These receptors came from a human donor in good health.

The chain has TRBV6-6 and TRBJ2-3; possibly TRBD1 for D (6 bases). The CDR3 has 13 amino acids. Germline V gene sequence: CDR1 MNHNY, CDR2 SVGAGI (reference sequence). V gave up 9 bases and J gave up 5 bases, with 15 bases separating them. CDR3 region: CARADSGEDTQYF. CDR3 DNA sequence: TGTGCCAGGGCGGATTCAGGGGAAGATACGCAGTATTTT.

V gene TRBV6-1 combines with J gene TRBJ2-4, with a weak D call TRBD1 (6 bases). Germline V gene sequence: CDR1 MNHNS, CDR2 SASEGT. This CDR3 is 14 amino acids long. V gave up 4 bases and J gave up 2 bases, with 9 bases separating them. The DNA of the CDR3 is TGTGCCAGCAGTGCAGGGGCCTCCAAAAACATTCAGTACTTC. Its protein product is CASSAGASKNIQYF.

This clone was observed a few times. The chain uses TRBV11-3 and TRBJ1-5; D gene ambiguous. CDR1 and CDR2 (germline): SGHNT, YENEEA. The length of the CDR3 is 12 residues. V shed 3 bases and J shed 2 bases, with 2 bases lying between them. The CDR3 DNA reads TGTGCCAGCAGCTTCGGCAATCAGCCCCAGCATTTT. This encodes CASSFGNQPQHF.

This clone was observed a single time. The chain combines TRBV4-1 with TRBJ2-3, with 9 bases fitting TRBD1. V was pared by 3 bases and J by 4 bases, with 17 bases of the junction left unmatched. CDR3 length: 19 amino acids. Germline CDR1 and CDR2: MGHRA and YSYEKL. The CDR3 loop reads CASSQSLLYRQGVADTQYF. CDR3 DNA: TGCGCCAGCAGCCAGTCACTCCTATACAGACAGGGGGTTGCAGATACGCAGTATTTT.

The rearrangement uses TRBV4-3 and TRBJ1-5; perhaps TRBD1 as D (5 bases). In germline, CDR1 is LGHNA, CDR2 YSLEER. The ends were cut back, 0 bases at V and 3 bases at J, with 15 bases in the middle. This CDR3 is 17 amino acids long. The CDR3 sequence is CASSQDYGGNYNQPQHF. The CDR3 DNA is TGCGCCAGCAGCCAAGATTATGGGGGGAACTACAATCAGCCCCAGCATTTT.

J is TRBJ2-7 and V is TRBV6-5; 7 positions agree with TRBD1. CDR3 length equals 14 residues. J gave up 2 bases and V 6 bases, and 7 bases lay outside the gene matches. CDR1 is MNHEY and CDR2 is SVGAGI in the germline V gene. In DNA, the CDR3 is TGTGCCAGCAGAAAGGACAGGACCCCCTACGAGCAGTACTTC. As protein: CASRKDRTPYEQYF.

This rearrangement joins TRBV5-1 to TRBJ1-3; D remains ambiguous. Between the trimmed V and J ends, which lost 0 bases and 4 bases, there was a span of 11 bases. Germline V gene sequence: CDR1 SGHRS, CDR2 YFSETQ. CDR3 size: 15 residues. CDR3 bases: TGCGCCAGCAGCTTGGCCCCGGGATCGGGAAACACCATATATTTT. It yields the protein CASSLAPGSGNTIYF.

V and J are TRBV9 and TRBJ1-3; D gene unclear. Per germline, CDR1 SGDLS and CDR2 YYNGEE. With 3 bases removed from V and 0 bases from J, the gap between germline ends came to 7 bases. The length of the CDR3 is 14 residues. DNA of the CDR3: TGTGCCAGCAGCGCCTTTTTCTCTGGAAACACCATATATTTT. Its protein is CASSAFFSGNTIYF.

The chain combines TRBV19 with TRBJ2-1; TRBD1 aligns across 7 bases. From germline, CDR1 is LNHDA and CDR2 SQIVND (reference sequence). The CDR3 has 13 amino acids. V trimming: 7 bases; J trimming: 6 bases; junction bases outside the gene matches: 6. The CDR3 loop reads CASNRGKFNEQFF. The CDR3 DNA follows: TGTGCCAGTAACAGGGGAAAATTCAATGAGCAGTTCTTC.

The rearrangement joins TRBV14 to TRBJ2-5; D is unclear. Germline CDR1 SGHDN, CDR2 FVKESK. The CDR3 is made up of 13 amino acids. V was pared by 1 base and J by 7 bases, with 10 bases between. The CDR3 nucleotides read TGTGCCAGCAGCCAAGGGCTCCCAAGGACCCAGTACTTC. It translates to CASSQGLPRTQYF.

The V and J genes are TRBV6-4 and TRBJ2-1; 12 nucleotides agree with TRBD2. The germline V gene has CDR1 MRHNA and CDR2 SNTAGT. The CDR3 totals 16 residues. J was trimmed by 9 bases and V by 2 bases; bases with no gene match: 8. The CDR3 sequence is CASSDRGLAGKSEQFF. The CDR3 coding sequence is TGTGCCAGCAGTGACCGTGGACTAGCGGGAAAAAGTGAGCAGTTCTTC.

The rearrangement uses TRBV7-2 and TRBJ2-5; D is possibly TRBD1 (5 bases). CDR3 length equals 15 residues. V lost 2 bases and J lost 5, with 15 bases in between. The germline V gene has CDR1 SGHTA and CDR2 FQGNSA. CDR3 in DNA: TGTGCCAGCAGCTTAAGTGGCAGGGTGGAGGAGACCCAGTACTTC. This translates into CASSLSGRVEETQYF. Together with reference TRBV7-2 and TRBJ2-5, the CDR3 gives the full variable domain: GAGVSQSPSNKVTEKGKDVELRCDPISGHTALYWYRQSLGQGLEFLIYFQGNSAPDKSGLPSDRFSAERTGGSVSTLTIQRTQQEDSAVYLCASSLSGRVEETQYFGPGTRLLVL.

The chain has TRBV19 and TRBJ1-5; TRBD1 is a possible D gene (6 bases). CDR1 and CDR2 (germline): LNHDA, SQIVND (reference sequence). This CDR3 spans 15 amino acids. The germline V and J ends were trimmed by 6 bases and 2 bases, with 14 bases remaining between them. CDR3 region: CASRDRTVGNQPQHF. The CDR3 DNA sequence: TGTGCCAGTAGGGACAGAACGGTGGGCAATCAGCCCCAGCATTTT.

The chain employs TRBV11-3 and TRBJ2-3; 11 bases map to TRBD2. V was pared by 0 bases and J by 7 bases, with 6 bases of the junction left unmatched. Germline V gene data show CDR1 as SGHNT and CDR2 as YENEEA. This CDR3 is built from 16 residues. This CDR3 reads CASSLDSGRAENTQYF. CDR3 coding DNA: TGTGCCAGCAGCTTAGATAGCGGGAGGGCCGAGAATACGCAGTATTTT.

The V and J genes are TRBV19 and TRBJ2-6; tentative D call: TRBD2 (5 bases). Germline V gene sequence: CDR1 LNHDA, CDR2 SQIVND (reference sequence). CDR3 size: 16 residues. V lost 6 bases to trimming and J lost 0 bases, with 12 bases between them. The CDR3 DNA sequence: TGTGCCAGTAGCCTCGGACTGTTCTCTGGGGCCAACGTCCTGACTTTC. It translates to CASSLGLFSGANVLTF.

The chain recombines TRBV21-1 with TRBJ2-7; the table's D gene call, TRBD1, was not cross checked with the DNA. TRBV21-1 is termed a pseudogene. The CDR3 spans 15 residues. The CDR3 DNA is TGTGCCAGCAGCAAACCCTTTCCAGGGACCTACGAGCAGTACTTC. Its translation is CASSKPFPGTYEQYF.

As DNA, the CDR3 is TGTGCCAGCTCACCTTACCCGACAGGTTGGAATTCTGGGGCCAACGTCCTGACTTTC. Translated: CASSPYPTGWNSGANVLTF. V gene TRBV18 combines with J gene TRBJ2-6; D may be TRBD1 (6 bases). Germline assignment: CDR1 KGHSH and CDR2 LQKENI. Trimming took off 3 bases at V and 1 base at J, with 19 bases between the two ends. CDR3 length: 19 amino acids. The variable domain in full, with the rest retrieved from reference TRBV18 and TRBJ2-6, is NAGVMQNPRHLVRRRGQEARLRCSPMKGHSHVYWYRQLPEEGLKFMVYLQKENIIDESGMPKERFSAEFPKEGPSILRIQQVVRGDSAAYFCASSPYPTGWNSGANVLTFGAGSRLTVL.

Note on this clone: Sequence at one end of the junction differs from germline and may be a read error. The chain is built from TRBV19 and TRBJ2-3; D not resolved. Germline V CDR1 and CDR2: LNHDA, SQIVND (reference sequence). This CDR3 contains 14 residues. The CDR3 spells CASSYGFPTYTQYF. CDR3 coding DNA: TGTGCCAGTAGTTACGGGTTCCCCACATATACGCAGTATTTT.

The CDR3 is CASAEGVEQFF. The DNA for the CDR3 is TGTGCCTCCGCGGAGGGTGTTGAGCAGTTCTTC. V and J are TRBV30 and TRBJ2-1; possible D gene TRBD2, 6 bases. The V and J ends lost 7 bases and 9 bases respectively, with 13 bases between them. Germline V gene sequence: CDR1 GTSNPN, CDR2 SVGIG (reference sequence). CDR3 length: 11 amino acids. Filled out from reference TRBV30 and TRBJ2-1, the complete variable domain reads SQTIHQWPATLVQPVGSPLSLECTVEGTSNPNLYWYRQAAGRGLQLLFYSVGIGQISSEVPQNLSASRPQDRQFILSSKKLLLSDSGFYLCASAEGVEQFFGPGTRLTVL.

The chain carries TRBV4-2 and TRBJ2-7; 8 bases map to TRBD1. The CDR3 runs 14 residues. With 5 bases clipped from V and 2 bases from J, the junction kept 5 bases outside the gene matches. In germline, CDR1 is LGHNA, CDR2 YNFKEQ. The CDR3 DNA is TGTGCCAGCAGCGCCCGGGACAGGACCTACGAGCAGTACTTC. Its protein is CASSARDRTYEQYF.

This clone has only a few counts. The J gene is TRBJ2-7, the V gene TRBV19; 9 nucleotides align to TRBD1. Per the germline V gene, CDR1 is LNHDA and CDR2 is SQIVND (reference sequence). The CDR3 runs to 14 residues. The V segment lost 4 bases and the J segment 4 bases; nucleotides outside the gene matches: 5. For the CDR3, the DNA is TGTGCCAGTAGTAGTTGGGACAGGGAGTACGAGCAGTACTTC. Translating gives CASSSWDREYEQYF.

This clone appeared a single time. This chain connects TRBV28 to TRBJ2-1; perhaps TRBD2 as D (6 bases). CDR3 length: 16 amino acids. Trimming pared 3 bases from V and 2 bases from J, leaving 14 bases between. The germline CDR1 and CDR2 sequences are MDHEN and SYDVKM. The DNA of the CDR3 is TGTGCCAGCAGTTTTCCGCGGGACTCGGCCTACAATGAGCAGTTCTTC. Amino acids: CASSFPRDSAYNEQFF.

Here the CDR3 DNA reads TGTGCCAGCAGCTTGGAATTGCGGAGATTGGGCTACAATGAGCAGTTCTTC. Residues: CASSLELRRLGYNEQFF. V is TRBV5-4 and J is TRBJ2-1; D is unresolved. Germline lookup yields CDR1 SGHNT and CDR2 YYREEE (reference sequence). The V gene lost 0 bases and the J gene lost 3 bases, with 16 bases spanning the gap. The CDR3 extends over 17 amino acids.

The chain employs TRBV9 and TRBJ2-2, with D possibly being TRBD2 (6 bases). The CDR3 has 15 residues. Trimming removed 2 bases from V and 4 bases from J, with 12 bases in between. The V gene's germline CDR1 is SGDLS and CDR2 YYNGEE. The CDR3 reads CASSVYGSSTGELFF. The CDR3 nucleotides are TGTGCCAGCAGCGTCTACGGGAGCAGCACCGGGGAGCTGTTTTTT.

The chain uses TRBV7-2 and TRBJ2-2, with TRBD2 matching 9 bases. With V trimmed by 5 bases and J by 1 base, 8 bases remained unmatched. There are 17 residues in the CDR3. Germline V CDR1 and CDR2: SGHTA, FQGNSA. In DNA form, the CDR3 reads TGTGCCAGCAGCCCTCTTTTAGCGGGAGTGAACACCGGGGAGCTGTTTTTT. Translation: CASSPLLAGVNTGELFF.

The chain carries TRBV30 and TRBJ1-3; 9 bases fit TRBD1. Germline CDR1 is GTSNPN and CDR2 is SVGIG (reference sequence). This CDR3 has 14 amino acids. After removal of 2 bases from V and 4 bases from J, the junction contained 3 bases not matched to a gene. CDR3 region: CAWSRGTGGNTIYF. In DNA form, the CDR3 reads TGTGCCTGGAGTCGGGGGACAGGGGGAAACACCATATATTTT. The entire variable domain, with the rest obtained from reference TRBV30 and TRBJ1-3, is as follows: SQTIHQWPATLVQPVGSPLSLECTVEGTSNPNLYWYRQAAGRGLQLLFYSVGIGQISSEVPQNLSASRPQDRQFILSSKKLLLSDSGFYLCAWSRGTGGNTIYFGEGSWLTVV.

V gene TRBV13 combines with J gene TRBJ2-3; 12 bases are shared with TRBD2. With V trimmed by 5 bases and J by 6 bases, 12 bases remained unmatched. Germline-derived CDR1 and CDR2 are PRHDT and FYEKMQ (reference sequence). The CDR3 runs 17 residues. Here the CDR3 reads CASSPYPTSGRWDTQYF. The CDR3 coding sequence is TGTGCCAGCAGCCCCTATCCCACTAGCGGGAGGTGGGATACGCAGTATTTT.

V is TRBV7-2 and J is TRBJ1-3, with a tentative D call TRBD1 (6 bases). The CDR3 loop spans 15 amino acids. The germline gives CDR1 SGHTA, CDR2 FQGNSA. The V end lost 1 base, the J end lost 0 bases, and 7 bases lay between the germline ends. The CDR3 region has the DNA TGTGCCAGCAGCTTAGTGGACAGCTCTGGAAACACCATATATTTT. This sequence encodes CASSLVDSSGNTIYF.

The chain couples TRBV29-1 to TRBJ2-7; 7 bases map to TRBD1. Germline V gene sequence: CDR1 SQVTM, CDR2 ANQGSEA. The CDR3 consists of 14 residues. The CDR3 region is CSVRRDRLSYEQYF. As DNA, the CDR3 is TGCAGTGTCCGTCGGGACAGACTCTCCTACGAGCAGTACTTC.

The rearrangement joins TRBV11-2 to TRBJ2-5; TRBD1 matches 7 bases. In germline, CDR1 is SGHAT, CDR2 FQNNGV. The length of the CDR3 is 14 residues. With V trimmed by 5 bases and J by 2 bases, 5 bases remained unmatched. The chain's CDR3 is CASSRVGQQETQYF. Here the CDR3 DNA reads TGTGCCAGCAGCCGAGTGGGACAGCAAGAGACCCAGTACTTC.

V usage is TRBV6-1 and J usage is TRBJ2-1, with 7 bases identical to TRBD2. Losses at the gene ends were 4 bases for V and 3 bases for J; bases not matched to a gene: 12. This CDR3 contains 17 residues. In germline, CDR1 is MNHNS, CDR2 SASEGT. CDR3 in DNA: TGTGCCAGCAGTGGGAAACTATTTGCGGGGGTCTACAATGAGCAGTTCTTC. It specifies CASSGKLFAGVYNEQFF.

The genes are TRBV6-1 and TRBJ2-7; D not certain. Germline CDR1 MNHNS, CDR2 SASEGT. The CDR3 has 14 amino acids. The V end was cut by 0 bases, the J end by 3 bases, with 9 bases between. In DNA form, the CDR3 reads TGTGCCAGCAGTGAAGCGCTAACCTACTACGAGCAGTACTTC. It translates to CASSEALTYYEQYF.